The source of this TCR beta chain is a study of blood T cell repertoires in COVID-19. Across the whole study: COVID-19 samples from acute and convalescent phases originated in the United States, Italy and Spain.

This clone appeared once. Per the original methods: From reference gene primer amplification, estimates of nucleated cell counts were derived. Clones were read by immunoSEQ multiplex PCR, and TCRdb kept only the in-frame ones, dropping some. V and J calls and clone size come straight from that table; D and trimming were deduced from the DNA. This table holds around 100,000 clones, about 82% found once. Germline CDR1 and CDR2: SGDLS and YYNGEE. V was pared by 3 bases and J by 5 bases, with 8 bases of the junction left unmatched. The CDR3 sequence is 16 residues long. Sequenced sample: peripheral blood. This chain connects TRBV9 to TRBJ2-2; 9 bases agree with TRBD1. The TCR originated in a man aged 45-65 years with active or convalescent COVID-19. This chain's CDR3 is CASSGRQGVNTGELFF. CDR3 bases: TGTGCCAGCAGCGGACGACAGGGGGTCAATACCGGGGAGCTGTTTTTT.